The rows below give T cell receptor beta chains drawn from one sample of a study of cytomegalovirus exposure and HLA in healthy donors. Libraries were prepared by immunoSEQ multiplex PCR; TCRdb keeps only in-frame clonotypes and omits some of them. Of some 120,000 clones in the sample, about 80% are singletons; the top ten hold about a tenth. Material: PBMCs. The receptor set was obtained from a man younger than 40 in good health and CMV-seropositive. CDR3s include the opening cysteine and the closing phenylalanine or tryptophan. A D gene is named only where the DNA matches it firmly. Expanded clones are given a class, and other clones once, few, many or no size at all.

abundance	v_gene	j_gene	d_gene	len	CDR3aa	CDR3nt
.	TRBV11-2	TRBJ2-7	.	15	CASSLFGGPSYEQYF	TGTGCCAGCAGCTTATTTGGAGGCCCCTCCTACGAGCAGTACTTC
.	TRBV6-1	TRBJ2-3	.	13	CASILDFTDTQYF	TGTGCCAGCATTCTGGACTTCACAGATACGCAGTATTTT
.	TRBV7-9	TRBJ2-1	TRBD1	15	CASSLRDRVWNEQFF	TGTGCCAGCAGCTTGCGGGACAGGGTTTGGAATGAGCAGTTCTTC
.	TRBV12-1	TRBJ2-1	.	21	CASSSTGGYSGSEPSYNEQFF	TGTGCCAGCAGCTCGACAGGAGGGTATAGCGGGAGTGAACCTTCCTACAATGAGCAGTTCTTC
.	TRBV5-1	TRBJ2-7	TRBD1	14	CASCHGTGVSEQYF	TGCGCCAGCTGCCACGGGACAGGGGTGTCCGAGCAGTACTTC
.	TRBV29-1	TRBJ2-3	.	12	CSVASAGDTQYF	TGCAGCGTGGCCTCGGCAGGGGATACGCAGTATTTT
.	TRBV28	TRBJ1-4	TRBD1	14	CASSQRTGSEKLFF	TGTGCCAGCAGCCAAAGGACAGGGTCTGAAAAACTGTTTTTT
.	TRBV30	TRBJ1-4	.	16	CAWSRLGVPVNEKLFF	TGTGCCTGGAGTCGGTTAGGGGTGCCGGTTAATGAAAAACTGTTTTTT
.	TRBV7-2	TRBJ2-1	.	13	CASSEGLYNEQFF	TGTGCCAGCAGCGAAGGACTGTACAATGAGCAGTTCTTC
.	TRBV4-1	TRBJ2-3	.	15	CASSQWASTTDTQYF	TGCGCCAGCAGCCAATGGGCGAGCACGACAGATACGCAGTATTTT
.	TRBV6-6	TRBJ1-4	TRBD1	16	CASSYSYGTGNEKLFF	TGTGCCAGCAGTTACTCGTATGGGACAGGGAATGAAAAACTGTTTTTT
.	TRBV7-8	TRBJ1-2	.	15	CASSLQGSNDYGYTF	TGTGCCAGCAGCTTACAGGGAAGCAATGACTATGGCTACACCTTC
once	TRBV11-3	TRBJ2-5	TRBD2	15	CASSIGLAGEETQYF	TGTGCCAGCAGCATAGGACTAGCGGGGGAAGAGACCCAGTACTTC
.	TRBV7-3	TRBJ2-3	TRBD2	15	CASSSVLAGGGAQYF	TGTGCCAGCAGCTCTGTACTAGCGGGAGGGGGTGCGCAGTATTTT
.	TRBV7-3	TRBJ2-1	TRBD2	15	CASSSGSGVSNEQFF	TGTGCCAGCAGCTCGGGTAGCGGGGTTTCTAATGAGCAGTTCTTC
.	TRBV4-1	TRBJ2-7	TRBD1	16	CASSLKQGAGSYEQYF	TGCGCCAGCAGCCTTAAGCAGGGGGCAGGGTCCTACGAGCAGTACTTC
.	TRBV25-1	TRBJ1-4	TRBD1	15	CASSEPTGTNEKLFF	TGTGCCAGCAGTGAACCGACAGGGACTAATGAAAAACTGTTTTTT
once	TRBV5-4	TRBJ2-2	TRBD1	14	CASSWDRGTGELFF	TGTGCCAGCAGCTGGGACAGGGGAACCGGGGAGCTGTTTTTT
.	TRBV30	TRBJ1-5	.	13	CAWSGGLDQPQHF	TGTGCCTGGAGTGGAGGGTTGGACCAGCCCCAGCATTTT
.	TRBV27	TRBJ2-7	TRBD1	15	CASSPRPGQGYEQYF	TGTGCCAGCAGTCCCCGACCGGGACAGGGTTACGAGCAGTACTTC
.	TRBV6-1	TRBJ2-7	.	15	CASSEGAGPLYEQYF	TGTGCCAGCAGTGAAGGGGCGGGTCCCCTTTACGAGCAGTACTTC
.	TRBV30	TRBJ2-7	.	15	CAWSVLVTGTYEQYF	TGTGCCTGGAGTGTACTCGTGACAGGAACGTACGAGCAGTACTTC
.	TRBV5-8	TRBJ1-1	.	13	CASSLYRSTEAFF	TGTGCCAGCAGCTTGTATCGGTCCACTGAAGCTTTCTTT